A selection of T cell receptor beta chains follows, all from one sample in a study of T cell clones after liver transplantation. The repertoire was sequenced with immunoSEQ multiplex PCR; TCRdb's copy has only in-frame clones and lacks some. The sample includes about 15,000 clones, approximately 86% of them seen just once. The sample here was CD8+ T cells from blood, taken approximately 4 years after liver transplant. The receptors were sampled from a human patient who received a liver transplant. The graft donor may be the source of some T cells. CDR3s include the opening cysteine and the closing phenylalanine or tryptophan.

v_gene: TRBV4-1; CDR3aa: CASSRTPGVLNEQYF
v_gene: TRBV28; CDR3aa: CASSLGPGLINTEAFF
v_gene: TRBV19; CDR3aa: CASSWSSGYEQYF
v_gene: TRBV7-2; CDR3aa: CASSPSGGALNEQFF
v_gene: TRBV7-2; CDR3aa: CASRETGSYGYTF
v_gene: TRBV6-1; CDR3aa: CASSEALTGGTEAFF
v_gene: TRBV27; CDR3aa: CASTSGPGLAGGRTGELFF
v_gene: TRBV11-2; CDR3aa: CASSLYAGQETQYF
v_gene: TRBV6-1; CDR3aa: CASSDLGEGERGPYF
v_gene: TRBV4-1; CDR3aa: CASSQDRSREWDEQFF
v_gene: TRBV4-2; CDR3aa: CASSQETLSYEQYF
v_gene: TRBV9; CDR3aa: CASSVEGTGARETQYF
v_gene: TRBV7-9; CDR3aa: CASSFPGTEQYF
v_gene: TRBV19; CDR3aa: CALSTGHNNEQFF
v_gene: TRBV2; CDR3aa: CASSAGTGAYEKLFF
v_gene: TRBV9; CDR3aa: CASSEGGNNEKLFF
v_gene: TRBV28; CDR3aa: CASIAGTGEADTQYF
v_gene: TRBV4-3; CDR3aa: CASSQDRIELQSSGNTIYF
v_gene: TRBV27; CDR3aa: CASSIMGRDTQYF
v_gene: TRBV18; CDR3aa: CASRSTGTGAYEQYF
v_gene: TRBV5-1; CDR3aa: CASSLEGPYEQYF
v_gene: TRBV28; CDR3aa: CASLRDGAYEQYF
v_gene: TRBV7-6; CDR3aa: CASSLSGGGGELFF
v_gene: TRBV13; CDR3aa: CASSLHTGELFF
v_gene: TRBV4-1; CDR3aa: CASSQENSAGQETYNEQFF
v_gene: TRBV5-1; CDR3aa: CASSLWSGAEVTGELFF
v_gene: TRBV5-1; CDR3aa: CASSLIGDNEQFF
v_gene: TRBV4-2; CDR3aa: CASSLEGQSNQPQHF
v_gene: TRBV7-3; CDR3aa: CASAKRGSAYNEQFF
v_gene: TRBV7-2; CDR3aa: CASSLADGGGDEQFF
v_gene: TRBV27; CDR3aa: CASSLGTGIYEQYF
v_gene: TRBV19; CDR3aa: CASNPAGGPDVGEQFF
v_gene: TRBV7-9; CDR3aa: CASSLERGGIQYF
v_gene: TRBV7-9; CDR3aa: CASSLVSGANVLTF
v_gene: TRBV7-8; CDR3aa: CASSLPGVEQFF
v_gene: TRBV27; CDR3aa: CASSYGQGNQPQHF
v_gene: TRBV6-1; CDR3aa: CASSDLAGGPEDTQYF